These 17 T cell receptor beta chains were all obtained from the same sample, sequenced in a study of CD8 T cells in ankylosing spondylitis. Study outcomes and limitations: Among TCR beta sequences, a motif of several highly homologous variants appeared characteristic of ankylosing spondylitis blood.

TCRdb re-called the 5' RACE reads through MiXCR, storing one row per CDR3 protein. Here the sample spans roughly 700,000 distinct CDR3 sequences, roughly 19% being singletons. Their antigens remain unidentified. Sequencing was done on a sample of blood, either unsorted or a sorted T cell fraction (not recorded which). The receptors derive from a male donor with ankylosing spondylitis.

This clonotype was recorded a few times. CDR3 sequence: CSARDFRRAEAFF. CDR3 sequence (DNA): TGCAGTGCTAGAGATTTCAGGAGGGCTGAAGCTTTCTTT. This chain connects TRBV20-1 to TRBJ1-1; no clear D. V lost 0 bases to trimming and J lost 6 bases, with 11 bases between them. This CDR3 contains 13 residues. The germline gives CDR1 DFQATT, CDR2 SNEGSKA (reference sequence).

In its sample, this clonotype was seen a few times. This rearrangement joins TRBV27 to TRBJ2-2; 7 bases are shared with TRBD1. J gave up 1 base and V 6 bases, and 11 bases lay outside the gene matches. Germline V gene data show CDR1 as MNHEY and CDR2 as SMNVEV (reference sequence). This CDR3 is 17 amino acids long. CDR3 amino acids: CASRRGRGGGNTGELFF. The CDR3 DNA follows: TGTGCCAGCAGAAGGGGGAGAGGGGGCGGGAACACCGGGGAGCTGTTTTTT.

V and J are TRBV5-1 and TRBJ1-1, with 8 positions matching TRBD1. J gave up 1 base and V 4 bases, and 6 bases lay outside the gene matches. Germline V gene lookup returns CDR1 SGHRS and CDR2 YFSETQ. CDR3 length equals 15 residues. The CDR3 DNA reads TGCGCCAGCAGCGCCAGGACAGGGAAGAACACTGAAGCTTTCTTT. Protein: CASSARTGKNTEAFF.

This chain connects TRBV12-3 or TRBV12-4 to TRBJ1-2; D may be TRBD1 (6 bases). V was pared by 6 bases and J by 8 bases, with 10 bases between. CDR3 length: 11 amino acids. The DNA for the CDR3 is TGTGCCAGCAGCGCAGGGGCCGGCTACACCTTC. Translating gives CASSAGAGYTF.

The chain employs TRBV5-1 and TRBJ2-5; tentatively, D is TRBD2 (6 bases). The germline V gene encodes CDR1 SGHRS and CDR2 YFSETQ. The CDR3 length is 20 residues. Trimming took off 1 base at V and 5 bases at J, with 30 bases between the two ends. CDR3 coding DNA: TGCGCCAGCAGCTTGTGGAGTGCGTCGGGCGGAACCGGGACTGATGAGACCCAGTACTTC. Protein sequence: CASSLWSASGGTGTDETQYF. Together with reference TRBV5-1 and TRBJ2-5, the CDR3 gives the full variable domain: KAGVTQTPRYLIKTRGQQVTLSCSPISGHRSVSWYQQTPGQGLQFLFEYFSETQRNKGNFPGRFSGRQFSNSRSEMNVSTLELGDSALYLCASSLWSASGGTGTDETQYFGPGTRLLVL.

This chain uses TRBV20-1 with TRBJ2-7; 9 positions match TRBD2. The germline V gene has CDR1 DFQATT and CDR2 SNEGSKA (reference sequence). Germline trimming cut 6 bases from V and 2 bases from J; bases unmatched to any gene: 5. The CDR3 consists of 13 residues. The CDR3 sequence is CSAAGGGTYEQYF. For the CDR3, the DNA is TGCAGTGCCGCGGGGGGGGGAACCTACGAGCAGTACTTC.

The V and J genes are TRBV20-1 and TRBJ2-7, with 7 bases aligning to TRBD1. V shed 1 base, J shed 6 bases, and the junction held 3 bases outside the gene matches. Germline V lookup: CDR1 DFQATT, CDR2 SNEGSKA (reference sequence). This CDR3 spans 12 amino acids. The DNA for the CDR3 is TGCAGTGCTAGAGCCGGGACAGTCGAGCAGTACTTC. Translated, it gives CSARAGTVEQYF.

This clonotype was counted ten times or more. The CDR3 spells CASSRDREGNQPQHF. The CDR3 DNA sequence: TGTGCCAGCAGTCGCGACAGGGAGGGCAATCAGCCCCAGCATTTT. This chain connects TRBV12-3 or TRBV12-4 to TRBJ1-5; TRBD1 aligns across 7 bases. This CDR3 comprises 15 residues. J lost 2 bases, V lost 5 bases, and 6 bases had no gene match.

Regarding this clonotype: Its ends do not fully match the called genes, so a read error is possible. The CDR3 coding sequence is TGTGCCAGCAGCCTCGCCCGAGACATCGATTTC. This encodes CASSLARDIDF. This chain connects TRBV7-9 to TRBJ1-2; no clear D gene. The CDR3 length is 11 residues. CDR1 is SEHNR and CDR2 is FQNEAQ in the germline V gene (reference sequence).

This clonotype came up a few times. This chain links TRBV2 with TRBJ1-1; TRBD1 is a possible D gene (5 bases). CDR1 SNHLY and CDR2 FYNNEI come from the germline V gene. V gave up 5 bases and J gave up 1 base, with 11 bases separating them. This CDR3 has 14 amino acids. CDR3 sequence (DNA): TGTGCCAGCAGTTTTGAGACAGAGAACACTGAAGCTTTCTTT. This translates into CASSFETENTEAFF. Using reference TRBV2 and TRBJ1-1 for the parts outside the CDR3, the full variable domain is EPEVTQTPSHQVTQMGQEVILRCVPISNHLYFYWYRQILGQKVEFLVSFYNNEISEKSEIFDDQFSVERPDGSNFTLKIRSTKLEDSAMYFCASSFETENTEAFFGQGTRLTVV.

The gene calls are TRBV18 and TRBJ2-1; D not certain. Per germline, CDR1 KGHSH and CDR2 LQKENI. The germline V and J ends were trimmed by 3 bases and 0 bases, with 9 bases remaining between them. CDR3 length: 15 amino acids. CDR3: CASSPSVTSYNEQFF. The CDR3 DNA reads TGTGCCAGCTCACCCAGTGTTACCTCCTACAATGAGCAGTTCTTC.

The rearrangement joins TRBV4-1 to TRBJ1-1, with 7 bases aligning to TRBD1. The CDR3 sequence is 12 residues long. Germline lookup yields CDR1 MGHRA and CDR2 YSYEKL. With 4 bases clipped from V and 6 bases from J, the junction kept 2 bases outside the gene matches. CDR3 nucleotides: TGCGCCAGCAGCCTAGGACAGGCTGAAGCTTTCTTT. Translation gives CASSLGQAEAFF.

As DNA, the CDR3 is TGTGCCAGCAGTTCTCCTTTCGGACAGGGGAAAGAGACCCAGTACTTC. This gives the protein CASSSPFGQGKETQYF. The chain couples TRBV28 to TRBJ2-5; 9 bases are a match to TRBD1. V was clipped by 4 bases and J by 3 bases; unmatched bases: 9. The CDR3 length is 16 residues. From germline, CDR1 is MDHEN and CDR2 SYDVKM.

This chain connects TRBV20-1 to TRBJ2-1; 9 nucleotides line up with TRBD1. The V gene end was trimmed by 2 bases and the J gene end by 6 bases; junction bases not matched to a gene: 8. This CDR3 region has 15 residues. CDR1 and CDR2 (germline): DFQATT, SNEGSKA (reference sequence). The CDR3 reads CSARLPGQGSNEQFF. Here the CDR3 DNA reads TGCAGTGCTAGACTTCCGGGACAGGGCTCCAATGAGCAGTTCTTC.

This rearrangement joins TRBV7-2 to TRBJ2-3, with TRBD2 matching over 12 bases. The trim removed 6 bases at V and 6 bases at J, leaving 10 bases unmatched. The CDR3 totals 16 residues. CDR1 is SGHTA and CDR2 is FQGNSA in the germline V gene. In DNA, the CDR3 is TGTGCCAGCAGGCCCCCTAGCGGGAGGGGGGGCGATACGCAGTATTTT. Translated, it gives CASRPPSGRGGDTQYF.

The chain links TRBV3-1 to TRBJ2-7; D tentatively fits TRBD1 or TRBD2 (5 bases each). Germline values: CDR1 LGHDT, CDR2 YNNKEL (reference sequence). There are 15 residues in the CDR3. The V end lost 3 bases, the J end lost 0 bases, and 12 bases lay between the germline ends. CDR3 in DNA: TGTGCCAGCAGCCAGTCCGGGACCCCCTCCTACGAGCAGTACTTC. Translated, it gives CASSQSGTPSYEQYF.

This clonotype was counted a few times. The chain combines TRBV20-1 with TRBJ2-2; 9 bases are shared with TRBD2. Germline V CDR1 and CDR2: DFQATT, SNEGSKA (reference sequence). The CDR3 runs to 16 residues. V gave up 5 bases and J gave up 6 bases; unmatched junction bases: 13. The CDR3 region has the DNA TGCAGTGCTCGGAGGGTGGGACTAGCAGTCTCCGGGGAGCTGTTTTTT. It encodes CSARRVGLAVSGELFF.